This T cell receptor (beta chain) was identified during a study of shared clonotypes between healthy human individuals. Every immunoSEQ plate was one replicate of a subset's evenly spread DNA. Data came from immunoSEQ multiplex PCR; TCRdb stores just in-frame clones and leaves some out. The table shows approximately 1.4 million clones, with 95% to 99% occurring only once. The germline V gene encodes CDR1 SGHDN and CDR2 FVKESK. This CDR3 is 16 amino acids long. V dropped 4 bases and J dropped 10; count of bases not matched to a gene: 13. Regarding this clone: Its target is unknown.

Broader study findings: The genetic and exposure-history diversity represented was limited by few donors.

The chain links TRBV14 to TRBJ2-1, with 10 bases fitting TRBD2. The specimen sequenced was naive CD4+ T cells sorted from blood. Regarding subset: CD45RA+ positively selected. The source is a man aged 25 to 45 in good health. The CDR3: CASSPFPFLAGGEQFF. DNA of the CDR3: TGTGCCAGCAGCCCTTTTCCTTTTTTAGCGGGAGGCGAGCAGTTCTTC.